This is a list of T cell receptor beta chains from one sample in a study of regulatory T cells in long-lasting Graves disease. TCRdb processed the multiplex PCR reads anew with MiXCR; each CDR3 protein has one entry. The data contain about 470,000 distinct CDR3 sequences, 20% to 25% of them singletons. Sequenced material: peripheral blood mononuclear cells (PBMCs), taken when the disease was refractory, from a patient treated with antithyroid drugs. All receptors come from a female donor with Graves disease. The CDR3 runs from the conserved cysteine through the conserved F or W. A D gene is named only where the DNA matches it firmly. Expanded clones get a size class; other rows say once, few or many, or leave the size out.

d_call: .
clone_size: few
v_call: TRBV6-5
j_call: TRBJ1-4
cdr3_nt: TGTGCCAGCAGTTACTCGACTCGGACAGCGATTGTCCGACCCTCAACTAATGAAAAACTGTTTTTT
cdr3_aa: CASSYSTRTAIVRPSTNEKLFF

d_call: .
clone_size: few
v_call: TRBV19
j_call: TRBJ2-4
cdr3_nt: TGTGCCAGCGAAGACAGGAACGAAAACATTCAGTACTTC
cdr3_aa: CASEDRNENIQYF

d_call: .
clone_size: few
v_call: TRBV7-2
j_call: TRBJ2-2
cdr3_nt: TGTGCCAGCAGCTTAGGAGGAGGTTGGAGCCCCGGGGAGCTGTTTTTT
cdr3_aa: CASSLGGGWSPGELFF

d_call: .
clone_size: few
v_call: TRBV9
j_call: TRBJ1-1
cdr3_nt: TGTGCCAGCAGCTTCGGACTTCAAGGGCACACTGAAGCTTTCTTT
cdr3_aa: CASSFGLQGHTEAFF

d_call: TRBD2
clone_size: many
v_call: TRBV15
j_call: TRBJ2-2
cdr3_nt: TGTGCCACCAGCAGAGATCTAGCGGGAGGGAGGACCGGGGAGCTGTTTTTT
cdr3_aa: CATSRDLAGGRTGELFF

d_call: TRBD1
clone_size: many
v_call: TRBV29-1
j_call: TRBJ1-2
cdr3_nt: TGCAGCGTTGTCAGCCCGGGACAGGGACCTGGTGGGGGCTACACCTTC
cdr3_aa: CSVVSPGQGPGGGYTF

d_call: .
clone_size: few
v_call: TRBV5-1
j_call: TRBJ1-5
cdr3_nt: TGCGCCAGCAGCTTTAGGGGGGAGAGCAATCAGCCCCAGCATTTT
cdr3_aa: CASSFRGESNQPQHF

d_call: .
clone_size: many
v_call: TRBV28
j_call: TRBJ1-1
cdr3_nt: TGTGCCAGCAGTGGGTACCCGGCCGTCCAACCCGAAGCTTTCTTT
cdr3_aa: CASSGYPAVQPEAFF

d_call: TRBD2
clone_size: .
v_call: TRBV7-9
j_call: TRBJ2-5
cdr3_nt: TGTGCCAGCAGATTACCGGGACTAGGAAAAGAGACCCAGTACTTC
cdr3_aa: CASRLPGLGKETQYF

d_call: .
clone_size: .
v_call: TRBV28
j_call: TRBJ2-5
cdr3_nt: TGTACCAGCAGTTTCGGGCGGACCGAGTACTTC
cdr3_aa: CTSSFGRTEYF

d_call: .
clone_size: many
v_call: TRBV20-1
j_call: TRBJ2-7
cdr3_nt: TGCAGTGCTGGAGACAGGTCTTCCTACGAGCAGTACTTC
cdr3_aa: CSAGDRSSYEQYF

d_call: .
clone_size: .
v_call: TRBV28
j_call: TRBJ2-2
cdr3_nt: TGTGCCAGCAGCTTAGGTCATCCGTCGTCAGGGGGGGAGCTGTTTTTT
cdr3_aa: CASSLGHPSSGGELFF

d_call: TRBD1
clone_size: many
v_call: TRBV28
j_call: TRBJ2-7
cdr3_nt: TGTGCCAGCAGTACGAACAGGGGCCTTCTGAGGGAGCAGTACTTC
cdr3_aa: CASSTNRGLLREQYF

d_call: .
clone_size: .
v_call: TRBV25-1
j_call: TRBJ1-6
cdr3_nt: TGTGCCAGCAGTGAATCCACTACTTATAATTCACCCCTCCACTTT
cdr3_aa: CASSESTTYNSPLHF

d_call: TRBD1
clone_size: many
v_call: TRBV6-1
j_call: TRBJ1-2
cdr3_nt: TGTGCCAGCAGTGAGGGGGACAGTGGCTGGACTAATGGCTACACCTTC
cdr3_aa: CASSEGDSGWTNGYTF

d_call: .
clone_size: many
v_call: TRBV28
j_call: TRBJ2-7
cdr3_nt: TGTGCCAGCAGTCAAGGGACCGACATCTACGAGCAGTACTTC
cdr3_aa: CASSQGTDIYEQYF

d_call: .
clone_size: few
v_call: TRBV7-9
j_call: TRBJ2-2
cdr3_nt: TGTGCCACCTCCACCGGGACGGAGAACACCGGGGAGCTGTTTTTT
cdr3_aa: CATSTGTENTGELFF

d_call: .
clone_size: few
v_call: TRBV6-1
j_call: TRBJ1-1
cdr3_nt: TGTGCCAGCAGTGAACTATCTGGCCAGGGGAATAGAGCTTTCTTT
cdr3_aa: CASSELSGQGNRAFF

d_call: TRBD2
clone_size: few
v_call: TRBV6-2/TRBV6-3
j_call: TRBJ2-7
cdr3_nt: TGTGCCAGCAGTTACTCAATTAGCGGGGGCTCCTACGAGCAGTACTTC
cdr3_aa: CASSYSISGGSYEQYF

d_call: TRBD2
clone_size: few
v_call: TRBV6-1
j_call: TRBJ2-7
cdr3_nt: TGTGCCAGCAGTCCCACGGGACTATACGAGCAGTACTTC
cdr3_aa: CASSPTGLYEQYF

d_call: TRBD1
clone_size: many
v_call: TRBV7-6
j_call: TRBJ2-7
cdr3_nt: TGTGCCAGCAGCCGCGACAGGGGAGACGAGCAGTACTTC
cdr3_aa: CASSRDRGDEQYF

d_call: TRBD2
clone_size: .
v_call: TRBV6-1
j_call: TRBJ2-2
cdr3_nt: TGTGCCAGCAGTATACGGGGGGTTACCGGGGAGCTGTTTTTT
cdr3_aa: CASSIRGVTGELFF

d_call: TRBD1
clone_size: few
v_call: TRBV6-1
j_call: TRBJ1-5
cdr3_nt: TGTGCCAGCAGACAGGGGAGGGTACAGCCCCAGCATTTT
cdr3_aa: CASRQGRVQPQHF

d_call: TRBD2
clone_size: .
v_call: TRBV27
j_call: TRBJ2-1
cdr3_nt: TGTGCCAGCAGTTTGGGAGCGGGGATGGGCAATGAGCAGTTCTTC
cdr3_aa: CASSLGAGMGNEQFF

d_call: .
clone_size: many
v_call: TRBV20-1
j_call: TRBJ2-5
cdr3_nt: TGCAGTGCTAGAGCTCTAGCGACAGAGACCCAGTACTTC
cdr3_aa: CSARALATETQYF

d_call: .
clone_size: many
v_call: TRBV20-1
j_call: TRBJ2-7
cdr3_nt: TGCAGTGCCCCTCAGGCCTACGAGCAGTACTTC
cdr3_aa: CSAPQAYEQYF

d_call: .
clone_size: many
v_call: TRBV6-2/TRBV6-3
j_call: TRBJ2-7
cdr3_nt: TGTGCCAGCAGTTACTCCGAACAGGTGGCCTACGAGCAGTACTTC
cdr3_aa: CASSYSEQVAYEQYF

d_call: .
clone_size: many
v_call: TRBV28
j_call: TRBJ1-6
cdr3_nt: TGTGCCAGCACCCCCCCGCAGGCCAATTCACCCCTCCACTTT
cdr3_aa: CASTPPQANSPLHF

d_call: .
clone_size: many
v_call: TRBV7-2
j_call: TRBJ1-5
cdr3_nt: TGTGCCAGCAGCTTAATTAGGGGGGATCAGCCCCAGCATTTT
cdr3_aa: CASSLIRGDQPQHF

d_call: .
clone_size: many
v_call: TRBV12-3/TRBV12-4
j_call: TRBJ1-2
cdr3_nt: TGTGCCAGCAGTCTCTCGATCCGAAGCTATGGCTACACCTTC
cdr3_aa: CASSLSIRSYGYTF

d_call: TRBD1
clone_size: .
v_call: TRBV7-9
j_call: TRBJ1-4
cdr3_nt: TGTGCCAGCGGCTTAGTCGGGACAGGGGCTCTTACTAATGAAAAACTGTTTTTT
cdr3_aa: CASGLVGTGALTNEKLFF

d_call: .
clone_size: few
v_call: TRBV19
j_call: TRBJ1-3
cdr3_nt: TGTGCCAGTAGTATCGATGGTCCTGGAAACACCATATATTTT
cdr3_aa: CASSIDGPGNTIYF

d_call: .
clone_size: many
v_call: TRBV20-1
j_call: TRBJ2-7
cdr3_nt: TGCAGTGCTATACAGGGATTTGGGGAGCAGTACTTC
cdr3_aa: CSAIQGFGEQYF

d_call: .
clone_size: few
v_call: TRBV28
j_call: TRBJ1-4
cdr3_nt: TGTGCCAGCAGTATAACAGGCTCCGGATTGAATGAAAAACTGTTTTTT
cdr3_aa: CASSITGSGLNEKLFF

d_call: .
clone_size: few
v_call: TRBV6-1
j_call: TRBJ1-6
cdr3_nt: TGTGCCAGCAGTGAAACAGGCTGGGCTTGGGATTCACCCCTCCACTTT
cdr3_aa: CASSETGWAWDSPLHF

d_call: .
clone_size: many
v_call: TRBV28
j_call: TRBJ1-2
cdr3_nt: TGTGCCAGCAGTCGCCCGGGTGGGAGGGACTCTCGTGGCTACACCTTC
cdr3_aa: CASSRPGGRDSRGYTF

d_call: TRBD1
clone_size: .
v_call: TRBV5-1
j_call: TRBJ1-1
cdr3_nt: TGCGCCAGCAGCGATGGGACAGCCCAAGCTTTCTTT
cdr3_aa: CASSDGTAQAFF

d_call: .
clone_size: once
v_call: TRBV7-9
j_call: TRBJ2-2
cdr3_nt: TGTGCCAGCAGCTTAAGAGGAGACTATTTCGGGGAGCTGTTTTTT
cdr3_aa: CASSLRGDYFGELFF

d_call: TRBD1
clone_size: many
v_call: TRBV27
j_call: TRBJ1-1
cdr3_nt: TGTGCCAGCAGTCCTGACAGGGGGATGAACACTGAAGCTTTCTTT
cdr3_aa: CASSPDRGMNTEAFF

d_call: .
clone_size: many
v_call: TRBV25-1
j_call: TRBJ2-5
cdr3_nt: TGTGCCAGCAGTGAATATAAGTCCAACGGGGAGACCCAGTACTTC
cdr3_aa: CASSEYKSNGETQYF

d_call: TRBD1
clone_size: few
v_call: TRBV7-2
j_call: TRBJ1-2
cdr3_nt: TGTGCCAGCAGCTTAGATCGCTTCGGACAGGGAGGTGCTGGCTACACCTTC
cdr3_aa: CASSLDRFGQGGAGYTF

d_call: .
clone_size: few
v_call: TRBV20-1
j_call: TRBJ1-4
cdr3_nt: TGCAGTGCTCTCGGGAGGGATGTGAAAAAACTGTTTTTT
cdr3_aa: CSALGRDVKKLFF

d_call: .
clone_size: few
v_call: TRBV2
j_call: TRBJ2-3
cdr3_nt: TGTGCCAGCAGTGATGTAACTAGCTACAGGGATACGCAGTATTTT
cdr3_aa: CASSDVTSYRDTQYF

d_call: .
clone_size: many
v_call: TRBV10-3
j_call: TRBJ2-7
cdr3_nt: TGTGCCATCAGGCCGGACAGCGGGCGCGGCTACGAGCAGTACTTC
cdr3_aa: CAIRPDSGRGYEQYF

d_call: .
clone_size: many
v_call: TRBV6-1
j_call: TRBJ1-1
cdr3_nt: TGTGCCAGCAGCCCACCCTACGACAAGACCCATGAAGCTTTCTTT
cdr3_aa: CASSPPYDKTHEAFF

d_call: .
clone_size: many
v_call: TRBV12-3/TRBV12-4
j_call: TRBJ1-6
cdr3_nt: TGTGCCAGCAGCACTGATCAGAATTCACCCCTCCACTTT
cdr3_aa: CASSTDQNSPLHF

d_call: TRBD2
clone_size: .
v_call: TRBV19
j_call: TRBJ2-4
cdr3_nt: TGTGCCAGTAGTATAGGTGCTAGCGGCAAAAACATTCAGTACTTC
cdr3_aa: CASSIGASGKNIQYF

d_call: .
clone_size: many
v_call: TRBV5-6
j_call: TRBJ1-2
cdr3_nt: TGTGCCAGCAGCTTGGACAGAGAGTATGGCTACACCTTC
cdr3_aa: CASSLDREYGYTF

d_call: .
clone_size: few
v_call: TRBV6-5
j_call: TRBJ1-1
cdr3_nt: TGTGCCAGCAGTTGGGTGGGGGGGGCGAACACTGAAGCTTTCTTT
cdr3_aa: CASSWVGGANTEAFF

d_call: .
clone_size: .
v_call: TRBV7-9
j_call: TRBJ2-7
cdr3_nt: TGTGCCAGCAGCTTAGCCCCCAGATACGACGAGCAGTACTTC
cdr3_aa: CASSLAPRYDEQYF

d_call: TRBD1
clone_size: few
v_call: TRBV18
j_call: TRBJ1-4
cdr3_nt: TGTGCCAGCTCACGCTCCGGGACAGAAGATGAAAAACTGTTTTTT
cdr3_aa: CASSRSGTEDEKLFF

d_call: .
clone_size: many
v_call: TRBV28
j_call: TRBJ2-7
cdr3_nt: TGTGCCAGCAGTTTAAGGAGCCGGGGCTACGAGCAGTACTTC
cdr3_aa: CASSLRSRGYEQYF

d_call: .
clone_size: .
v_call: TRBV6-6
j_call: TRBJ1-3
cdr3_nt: TGTGCCAGCAGTTACTCGATCGAATCTTCGGTAGCTGGAAACACCATATATTTT
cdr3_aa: CASSYSIESSVAGNTIYF

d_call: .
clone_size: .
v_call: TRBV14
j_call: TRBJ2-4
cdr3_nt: TGTGCCAGCAGCCAAGTGGGTCAAAAAGGCATTCAGTACTTC
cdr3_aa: CASSQVGQKGIQYF

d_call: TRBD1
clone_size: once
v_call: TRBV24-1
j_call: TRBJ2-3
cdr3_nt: TGTGCCACCAGTGAATTAACAGGGGGCGCAGATACGCAGTATTTT
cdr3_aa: CATSELTGGADTQYF

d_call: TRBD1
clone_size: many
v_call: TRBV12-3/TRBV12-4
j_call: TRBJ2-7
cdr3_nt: TGTGCCAGCAGCTCGGGACAGGGGTCGGTAGAGCAGTACTTC
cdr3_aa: CASSSGQGSVEQYF

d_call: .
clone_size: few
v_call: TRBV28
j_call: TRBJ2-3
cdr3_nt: TGTGCCAGCAGTTTAAGGAACGAGGTCACAGATACGCAGTATTTT
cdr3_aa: CASSLRNEVTDTQYF

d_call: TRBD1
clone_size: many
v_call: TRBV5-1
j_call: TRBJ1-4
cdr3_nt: TGCGCCAGCAGATACGGACAGGGGCGCGGCAGTGAAAAACTGTTTTTT
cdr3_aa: CASRYGQGRGSEKLFF

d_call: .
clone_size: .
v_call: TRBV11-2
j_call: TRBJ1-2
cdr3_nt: TGTGCCAGCAGCCAAGATGGGGTCACGGCGTCTGGCTACACCTTC
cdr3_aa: CASSQDGVTASGYTF